This TCR beta chain was recovered during a study of T cell repertoires in cytomegalovirus infection. Overall study context: Public signatures in TCR beta pointed to CMV infection and matching HLA type.

From the reads, TCRdb called clonotypes with MiXCR, one entry per CDR3 protein. The top ten clones hold 2.5% to 3% of a sample with over 150,000 distinct CDR3 sequences, roughly a fifth of them seen once. This clonotype was recorded a few times. What it binds is not known. CDR1 is SEHNR, CDR2 FQNEAQ, per germline (reference sequence). The CDR3 is 14 residues long. Trimming cost V 5 bases and J 2 bases, with 10 bases left between them. Study-wide results and limits: CMV carriers having the relevant HLA were flagged by cumulative public TCR beta family frequency. The response measured ex vivo was dominated by TCR beta clonotypes (HLA-C-restricted and CMV-specific).

The V and J genes are TRBV7-9 and TRBJ2-4, with D maybe TRBD2 (5 bases). This receptor was obtained from a human donor in good health (CMV status not recorded). Some clones in this sample may be carry-over from other donors' samples. Source material: PBMCs. CDR3 sequence (DNA): TGTGCCAGCAGCCTAGGCGGGCCCAAAAACATTCAGTACTTC. Translating it yields CASSLGGPKNIQYF.